The present entry profiles one T cell receptor beta chain with its context. Its antigen is unknown. The entirety of the isolated RNA underwent reverse transcription, so expressed TCRB transcripts were sequenced. Assay: immunoSEQ multiplex PCR; the TCRdb copy retains only in-frame clones and omits some. This sample has approximately 260,000 clones, with 20% found just once. The CDR3 runs 16 residues. After removal of 5 bases from V and 0 bases from J, the junction contained 4 bases not matched to a gene. Germline CDR1 reads SEHNR; CDR2 reads FQNEAQ (reference sequence). The entry originates in a study of beta chain features in type 1 diabetes. Regarding the study as a whole: In comparison with healthy donors, patients had naive, central memory and Treg TCRB repertoires that appeared more similar. Researchers report that Type 1 diabetes patients had moderately but significantly shorter TCRB CDR3s across all four CD4+ subsets. At VDJ recombination sites, type 1 diabetes patients had fewer insertions and more deleted nucleotides.

This TCR was recovered from a woman aged 40 to 50 with type 1 diabetes. The sample was naive CD4+ T cells from blood. This chain joins TRBV7-9 and TRBJ2-5; TRBD2 aligns across 12 bases. The CDR3 region has the DNA TGTGCCAGCAGCCCTACTAGCGGGGGGTACCAAGAGACCCAGTACTTC. Translation gives CASSPTSGGYQETQYF.